This TCR beta chain was retrieved from a study of molecular identifiers for immune sequencing clone quantification. The table lists this clonotype with many counts. The use of previously described methods and listed TCR primers produced the bulk TCR libraries. TCRdb reprocessed the PCR reads via MiXCR and lists one record per CDR3 protein. The table lists about 510,000 distinct CDR3 sequences, around 23% of them singletons, with 0.7% to 0.9% in the top ten. The CDR3 length is 16 residues. With 0 bases clipped from V and 9 bases from J, the junction kept 9 bases outside the gene matches. Per the germline V gene, CDR1 is SGHDN and CDR2 is FVKESK.

The sequenced material came from naive CD8+ T cells from blood, with Jurkat cell RNA spiked in. The subset was: FACS-sorted CD8+CD4-CCR7+CD45RA+ naive T cells. This receptor was taken from a human donor in good health. Some libraries in this study had Jurkat cell RNA spiked in. The V call is TRBV14, the J call TRBJ2-3, with 10 bases matching TRBD2. CDR3 amino acids: CASSQDTSGVTVTQYF. CDR3 bases: TGTGCCAGCAGCCAAGACACTAGCGGGGTGACTGTCACGCAGTATTTT.